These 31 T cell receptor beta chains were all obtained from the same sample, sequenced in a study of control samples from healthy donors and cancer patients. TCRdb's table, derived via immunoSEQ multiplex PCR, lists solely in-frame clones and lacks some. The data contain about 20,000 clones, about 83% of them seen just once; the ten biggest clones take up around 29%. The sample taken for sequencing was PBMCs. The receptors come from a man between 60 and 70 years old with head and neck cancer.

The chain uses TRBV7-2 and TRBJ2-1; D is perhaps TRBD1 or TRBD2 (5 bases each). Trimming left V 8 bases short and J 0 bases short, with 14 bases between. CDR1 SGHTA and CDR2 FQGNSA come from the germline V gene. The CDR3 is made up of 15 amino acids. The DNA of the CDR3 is TGTGCCAGCTGCCGGGGCTCGAGCTCCTACAATGAGCAGTTCTTC. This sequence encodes CASCRGSSSYNEQFF.

The CDR3 sequence: CASSWTARGGTGELFF. The CDR3 coding sequence is TGTGCCAGCAGTTGGACCGCCCGGGGGGGCACCGGGGAGCTGTTTTTT. This chain joins TRBV6-5 and TRBJ2-2, with 8 bases identical to TRBD2. Germline loops: CDR1 MNHEY, CDR2 SVGAGI. V trimming: 4 bases; J trimming: 4 bases; junction bases outside the gene matches: 8. The CDR3 covers 16 residues.

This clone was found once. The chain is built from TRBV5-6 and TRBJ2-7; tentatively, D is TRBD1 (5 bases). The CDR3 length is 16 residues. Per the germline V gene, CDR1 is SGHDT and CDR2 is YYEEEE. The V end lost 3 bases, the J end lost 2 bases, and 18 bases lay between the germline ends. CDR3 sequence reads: CASSSDRQPFTYEQYF. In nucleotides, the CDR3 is TGTGCCAGCAGCTCCGATCGACAGCCCTTCACCTACGAGCAGTACTTC.

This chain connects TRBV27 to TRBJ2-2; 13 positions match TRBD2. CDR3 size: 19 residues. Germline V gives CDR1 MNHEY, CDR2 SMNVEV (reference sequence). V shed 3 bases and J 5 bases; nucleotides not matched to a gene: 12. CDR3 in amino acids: CASSLDGLAGVVGTGELFF. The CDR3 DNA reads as TGTGCCAGCAGTTTGGACGGACTAGCGGGAGTAGTGGGGACCGGGGAGCTGTTTTTT.

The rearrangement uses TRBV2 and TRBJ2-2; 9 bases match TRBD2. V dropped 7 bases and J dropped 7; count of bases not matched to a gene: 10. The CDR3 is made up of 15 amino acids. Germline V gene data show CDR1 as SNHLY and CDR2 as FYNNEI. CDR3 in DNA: TGTGCCAGCATGTATCTAGCGGGGTTCGACGGGGAGCTGTTTTTT. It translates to CASMYLAGFDGELFF.

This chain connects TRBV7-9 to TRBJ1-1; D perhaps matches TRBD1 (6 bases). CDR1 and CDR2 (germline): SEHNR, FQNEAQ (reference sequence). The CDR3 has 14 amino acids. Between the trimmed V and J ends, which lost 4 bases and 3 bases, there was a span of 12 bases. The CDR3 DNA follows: TGTGCCAGCAGCTCCCCCAAGGGGGACACTGAAGCTTTCTTT. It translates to CASSSPKGDTEAFF.

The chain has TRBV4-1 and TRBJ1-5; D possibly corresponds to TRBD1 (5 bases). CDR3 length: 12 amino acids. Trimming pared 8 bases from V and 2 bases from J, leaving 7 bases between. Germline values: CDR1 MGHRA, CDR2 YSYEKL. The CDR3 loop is CASGAGNQPQHF. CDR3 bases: TGCGCCAGCGGGGCGGGCAATCAGCCCCAGCATTTT.

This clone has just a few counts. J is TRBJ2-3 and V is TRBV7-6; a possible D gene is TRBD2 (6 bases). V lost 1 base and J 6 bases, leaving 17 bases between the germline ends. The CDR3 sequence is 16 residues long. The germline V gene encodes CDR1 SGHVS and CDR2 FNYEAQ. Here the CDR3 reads CASSLVGPRRGDTQYF. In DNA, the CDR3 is TGTGCCAGCAGCTTAGTAGGGCCCCGGAGGGGTGATACGCAGTATTTT. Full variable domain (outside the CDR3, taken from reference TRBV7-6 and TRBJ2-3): GAGVSQSPRYKVTKRGQDVALRCDPISGHVSLYWYRQALGQGPEFLTYFNYEAQQDKSGLPNDRFSAERPEGSISTLTIQRTEQRDSAMYRCASSLVGPRRGDTQYFGPGTRLTVL.

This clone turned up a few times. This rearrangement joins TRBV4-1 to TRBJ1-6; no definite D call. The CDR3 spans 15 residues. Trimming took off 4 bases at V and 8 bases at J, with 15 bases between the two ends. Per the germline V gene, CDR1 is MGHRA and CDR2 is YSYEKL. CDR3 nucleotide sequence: TGCGCCAGCAGCCCCCGGACGGAATCGGATTCACCCCTCCACTTT. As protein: CASSPRTESDSPLHF.

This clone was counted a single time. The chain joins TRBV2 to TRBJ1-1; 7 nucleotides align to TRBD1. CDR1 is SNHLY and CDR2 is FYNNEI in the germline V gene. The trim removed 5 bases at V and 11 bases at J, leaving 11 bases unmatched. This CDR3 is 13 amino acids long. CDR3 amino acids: CASSTAGRGPAFF. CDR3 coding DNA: TGTGCCAGCAGTACCGCGGGGAGGGGGCCGGCTTTCTTT. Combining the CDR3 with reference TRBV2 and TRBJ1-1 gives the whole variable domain EPEVTQTPSHQVTQMGQEVILRCVPISNHLYFYWYRQILGQKVEFLVSFYNNEISEKSEIFDDQFSVERPDGSNFTLKIRSTKLEDSAMYFCASSTAGRGPAFFGQGTRLTVV.

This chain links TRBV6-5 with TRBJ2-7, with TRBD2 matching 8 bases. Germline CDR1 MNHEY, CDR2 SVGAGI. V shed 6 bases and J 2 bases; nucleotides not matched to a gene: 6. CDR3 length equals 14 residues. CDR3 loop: CASSYRREAYEQYF. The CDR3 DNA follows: TGTGCCAGCAGCTACCGGCGGGAGGCCTACGAGCAGTACTTC.

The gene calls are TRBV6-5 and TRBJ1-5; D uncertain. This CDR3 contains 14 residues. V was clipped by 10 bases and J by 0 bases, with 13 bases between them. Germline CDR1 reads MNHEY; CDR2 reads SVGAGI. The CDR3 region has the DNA TGTGCCACCCACTGGGGTTATAGCAATCAGCCCCAGCATTTT. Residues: CATHWGYSNQPQHF.

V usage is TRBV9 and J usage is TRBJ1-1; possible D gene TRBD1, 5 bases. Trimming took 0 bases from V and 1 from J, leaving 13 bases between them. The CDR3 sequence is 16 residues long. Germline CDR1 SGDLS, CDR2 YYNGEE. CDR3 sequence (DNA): TGTGCCAGCAGCGTAGCGGGTCAGGGCCAGAACACTGAAGCTTTCTTT. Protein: CASSVAGQGQNTEAFF.

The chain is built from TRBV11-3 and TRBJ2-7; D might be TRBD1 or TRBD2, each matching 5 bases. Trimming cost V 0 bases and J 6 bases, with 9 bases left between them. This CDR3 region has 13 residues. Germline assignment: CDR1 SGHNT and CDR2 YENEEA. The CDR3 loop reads CASSLDHGAEQYF. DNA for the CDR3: TGTGCCAGCAGCTTAGATCACGGGGCCGAGCAGTACTTC.

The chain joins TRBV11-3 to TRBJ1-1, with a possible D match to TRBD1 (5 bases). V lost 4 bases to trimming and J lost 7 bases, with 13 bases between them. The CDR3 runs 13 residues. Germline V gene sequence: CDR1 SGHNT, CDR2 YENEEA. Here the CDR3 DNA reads TGTGCCAGCAGCTCCAGGGAGGGAGGTGAAGCTTTCTTT. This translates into CASSSREGGEAFF.

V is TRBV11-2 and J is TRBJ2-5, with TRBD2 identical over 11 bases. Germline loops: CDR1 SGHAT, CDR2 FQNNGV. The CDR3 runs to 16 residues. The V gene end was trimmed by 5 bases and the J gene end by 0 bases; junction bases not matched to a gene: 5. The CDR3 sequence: CASSPRTSGYQETQYF. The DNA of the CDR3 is TGTGCCAGCAGCCCTCGGACTAGCGGGTACCAAGAGACCCAGTACTTC.

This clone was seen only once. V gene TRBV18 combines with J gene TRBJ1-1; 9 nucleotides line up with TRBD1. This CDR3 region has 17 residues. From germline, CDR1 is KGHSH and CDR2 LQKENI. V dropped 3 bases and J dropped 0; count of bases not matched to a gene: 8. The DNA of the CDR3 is TGTGCCAGCTCACCTGGACAGGGGTGGGGGGTGAACACTGAAGCTTTCTTT. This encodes CASSPGQGWGVNTEAFF.

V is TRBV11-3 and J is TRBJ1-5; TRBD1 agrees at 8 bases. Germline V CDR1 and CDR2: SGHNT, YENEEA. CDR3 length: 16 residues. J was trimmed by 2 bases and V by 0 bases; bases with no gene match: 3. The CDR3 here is CASSLDPDRGNQPQHF. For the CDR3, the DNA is TGTGCCAGCAGCTTAGATCCGGACAGGGGCAATCAGCCCCAGCATTTT.

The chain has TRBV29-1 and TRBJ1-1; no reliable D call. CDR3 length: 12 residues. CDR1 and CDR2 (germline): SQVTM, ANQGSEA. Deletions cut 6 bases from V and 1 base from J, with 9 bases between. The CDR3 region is CSVAAGNTEAFF. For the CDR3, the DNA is TGCAGCGTGGCCGCTGGGAACACTGAAGCTTTCTTT. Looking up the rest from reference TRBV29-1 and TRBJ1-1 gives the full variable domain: SAVISQKPSRDICQRGTSLTIQCQVDSQVTMMFWYRQQPGQSLTLIATANQGSEATYESGFVIDKFPISRPNLTFSTLTVSNMSPEDSSIYLCSVAAGNTEAFFGQGTRLTVV.

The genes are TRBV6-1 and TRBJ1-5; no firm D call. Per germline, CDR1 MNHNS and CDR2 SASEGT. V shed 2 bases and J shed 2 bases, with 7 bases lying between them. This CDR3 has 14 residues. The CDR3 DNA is TGTGCCAGCAGTGAATTGTGGGGCAATCAGCCCCAGCATTTT. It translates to CASSELWGNQPQHF.

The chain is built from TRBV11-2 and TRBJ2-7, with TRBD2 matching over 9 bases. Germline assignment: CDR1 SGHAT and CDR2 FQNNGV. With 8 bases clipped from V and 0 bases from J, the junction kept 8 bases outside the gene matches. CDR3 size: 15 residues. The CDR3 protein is CASGDSGRNSYEQYF. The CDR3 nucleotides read TGTGCCAGCGGGGACAGCGGGAGGAACTCCTACGAGCAGTACTTC.

CDR3 DNA: TGTGCCAGCAGCTCGGGACAGGGGGCTCCCAGCTCCTACAATGAGCAGTTCTTC. Amino acids: CASSSGQGAPSSYNEQFF. V gene TRBV7-2 combines with J gene TRBJ2-1, with 12 nucleotides matching TRBD1. V shed 4 bases and J 0 bases; nucleotides not matched to a gene: 7. Per the germline V gene, CDR1 is SGHTA and CDR2 is FQGNSA. The length of the CDR3 is 18 residues.

DNA of the CDR3: TGTGCCAGCAGTACGTACAGGGGACAGACTAATGAAAAACTGTTTTTT. It codes for CASSTYRGQTNEKLFF. The V gene is TRBV27, the J gene TRBJ1-4; TRBD1 matches 7 bases. Germline values: CDR1 MNHEY, CDR2 SMNVEV (reference sequence). V dropped 5 bases and J dropped 2; count of bases not matched to a gene: 8. The length of the CDR3 is 16 residues.

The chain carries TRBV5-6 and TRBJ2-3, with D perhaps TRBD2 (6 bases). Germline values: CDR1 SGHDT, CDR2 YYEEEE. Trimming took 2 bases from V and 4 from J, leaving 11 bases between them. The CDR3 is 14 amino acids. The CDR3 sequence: CASSFLARSDTQYF. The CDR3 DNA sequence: TGTGCCAGCAGCTTCCTAGCGAGGTCAGATACGCAGTATTTT.

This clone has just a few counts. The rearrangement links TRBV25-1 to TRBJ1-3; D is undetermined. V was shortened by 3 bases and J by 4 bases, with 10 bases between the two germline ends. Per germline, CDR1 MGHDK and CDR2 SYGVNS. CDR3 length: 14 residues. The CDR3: CASSEIGSGNTIYF. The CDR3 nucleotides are TGTGCCAGCAGTGAGATCGGTAGCGGAAACACCATATATTTT. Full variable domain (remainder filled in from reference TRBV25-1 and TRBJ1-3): EADIYQTPRYLVIGTGKKITLECSQTMGHDKMYWYQQDPGMELHLIHYSYGVNSTEKGDLSSESTVSRIRTEHFPLTLESARPSHTSQYLCASSEIGSGNTIYFGEGSWLTVV.

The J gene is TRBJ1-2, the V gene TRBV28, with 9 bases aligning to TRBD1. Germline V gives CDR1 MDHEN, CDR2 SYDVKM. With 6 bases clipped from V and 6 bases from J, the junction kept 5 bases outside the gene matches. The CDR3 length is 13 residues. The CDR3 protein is CASRVGQGDGYTF. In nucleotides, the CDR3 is TGTGCCAGCAGAGTGGGACAGGGTGATGGCTACACCTTC.

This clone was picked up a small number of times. The CDR3 coding sequence is TGCGCCAGCAGCCAAGCAGGGACAGGGGGCCTGGAGACCCAGTACTTC. It is translated as CASSQAGTGGLETQYF. This sequence joins TRBV4-1 and TRBJ2-5; TRBD1 matches 12 bases. CDR1 and CDR2 from the germline V gene are MGHRA and YSYEKL. The CDR3 contains 16 residues. V lost 1 base, J lost 5 bases, and 5 bases stayed unmatched.

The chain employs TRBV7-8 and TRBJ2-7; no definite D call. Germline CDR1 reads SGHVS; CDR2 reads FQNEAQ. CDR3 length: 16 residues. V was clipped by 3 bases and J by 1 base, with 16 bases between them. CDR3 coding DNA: TGTGCCAGCAGCTTTCCACCAACGGGCGGTTCCTACGAGCAGTACTTC. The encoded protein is CASSFPPTGGSYEQYF.

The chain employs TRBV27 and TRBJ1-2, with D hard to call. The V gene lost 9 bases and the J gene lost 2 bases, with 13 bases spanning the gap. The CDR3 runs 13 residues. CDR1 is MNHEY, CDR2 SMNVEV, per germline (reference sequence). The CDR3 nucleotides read TGTGCCAGTCAAGCTGAAGGGAACTATGGCTACACCTTC. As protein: CASQAEGNYGYTF.

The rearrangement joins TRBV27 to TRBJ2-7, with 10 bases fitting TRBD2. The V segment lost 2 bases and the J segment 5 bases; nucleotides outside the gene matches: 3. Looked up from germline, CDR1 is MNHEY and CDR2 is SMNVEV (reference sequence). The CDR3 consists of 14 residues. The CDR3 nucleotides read TGTGCCAGCAGTTTAGGGCTAGCGGGAGACGAGCAGTACTTC. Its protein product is CASSLGLAGDEQYF.

The CDR3 sequence is CASSPWTGRTDTQYF. DNA for the CDR3: TGCGCCAGCAGCCCCTGGACTGGGCGCACAGATACGCAGTATTTT. The V gene is TRBV5-1, the J gene TRBJ2-3, with D perhaps TRBD2 (5 bases). CDR3 length equals 15 residues. V was clipped by 4 bases and J by 1 base, with 13 bases between them. Germline values: CDR1 SGHRS, CDR2 YFSETQ.